Listed here are 27 T cell receptor beta chains from one sample, sequenced in a study of cytomegalovirus exposure and HLA in healthy donors. The PCR used 60 Vbeta and 13 Jbeta primers. Assay used: immunoSEQ multiplex PCR; TCRdb lists only in-frame clones, some missing. The data show some 250,000 clones, about 81% seen once. The material sequenced was PBMCs. The receptor set was obtained from a woman aged 35 to 49 in good health and CMV-seropositive.

The V gene is TRBV5-1, the J gene TRBJ2-7; D remains unclear. Looked up from germline, CDR1 is SGHRS and CDR2 is YFSETQ. The CDR3 runs 12 residues. V was pared by 0 bases and J by 5 bases, with 6 bases between. CDR3 residues: CASSLGSNEQYF. As DNA, the CDR3 is TGCGCCAGCAGCTTGGGTAGTAACGAGCAGTACTTC.

The chain carries TRBV11-3 and TRBJ2-1, with 7 bases that match TRBD1. Germline CDR1 and CDR2: SGHNT and YENEEA. V shed 0 bases, J shed 3 bases, and the junction held 5 bases outside the gene matches. The length of the CDR3 is 16 residues. The CDR3 DNA is TGTGCCAGCAGCTTAGACAGGGGGTGGAACTACAATGAGCAGTTCTTC. This encodes CASSLDRGWNYNEQFF.

This clone showed up just a few times. The gene calls are TRBV5-5 and TRBJ1-1; 10 nucleotides match TRBD1. The junction had 6 bases not matched to a gene; V was cut back by 0 bases and J by 1 base. This CDR3 has 17 residues. Germline V gives CDR1 SGHKS, CDR2 YYEKEE (reference sequence). The CDR3 coding sequence is TGTGCCAGCAGCTTGGAGACGACAGGGGGCCGGAACACTGAAGCTTTCTTT. Protein product: CASSLETTGGRNTEAFF.

The chain couples TRBV6-5 to TRBJ2-7, with TRBD2 as a possible D gene (6 bases). The CDR3 has 15 residues. Trimming took off 2 bases at V and 4 bases at J, with 15 bases between the two ends. Per germline, CDR1 MNHEY and CDR2 SVGAGI. DNA for the CDR3: TGTGCCAGCAGTTACGGGGGGATCTCCATATACGAGCAGTACTTC. Protein sequence: CASSYGGISIYEQYF.

A word on this clone: One end of the junction fails to match germline, which may point to a read error. The rearrangement uses TRBV7-9 and TRBJ1-1, with D maybe TRBD1 (6 bases). The CDR3 consists of 16 residues. The germline V gene has CDR1 SEHNR and CDR2 FQNEAQ (reference sequence). CDR3 protein: CSSSLIRGAGVSEAFF. The CDR3 DNA follows: TGTTCCAGCAGCTTAATTCGGGGGGCTGGGGTCTCTGAAGCTTTCTTT.

The chain is built from TRBV5-1 and TRBJ2-1; 9 bases are shared with TRBD2. The CDR3 has 16 residues. The germline V gene encodes CDR1 SGHRS and CDR2 YFSETQ. The junction had 5 bases not matched to a gene; V was cut back by 0 bases and J by 4 bases. CDR3 residues: CASSLASAGGYNEQFF. The CDR3 DNA sequence: TGCGCCAGCAGCTTGGCCTCGGCGGGAGGGTACAATGAGCAGTTCTTC. The variable domain in full, completed from reference TRBV5-1 and TRBJ2-1, reads KAGVTQTPRYLIKTRGQQVTLSCSPISGHRSVSWYQQTPGQGLQFLFEYFSETQRNKGNFPGRFSGRQFSNSRSEMNVSTLELGDSALYLCASSLASAGGYNEQFFGPGTRLTVL.

The V call is TRBV27, the J call TRBJ1-6; the match to TRBD1 covers 7 bases. Germline lookup yields CDR1 MNHEY and CDR2 SMNVEV (reference sequence). This CDR3 comprises 15 residues. The V and J ends lost 5 bases and 1 base, in that order; junction bases with no gene match: 2. The CDR3 region is CASSPQGSYNSPLHF. The DNA for the CDR3 is TGTGCCAGCAGTCCACAGGGGTCCTATAATTCACCCCTCCACTTT.

This sequence joins TRBV27 and TRBJ1-1, with a tentative D call TRBD1 (5 bases). Per the germline V gene, CDR1 is MNHEY and CDR2 is SMNVEV (reference sequence). With 6 bases removed from V and 1 base from J, the gap between germline ends came to 21 bases. The CDR3 extends over 17 amino acids. The CDR3 coding sequence is TGTGCCAGCAGCTCCTACGGACGGGGGAGCGGGAACACTGAAGCTTTCTTT. Its protein product is CASSSYGRGSGNTEAFF.

This clone was picked up a small number of times. V is TRBV5-3 and J is TRBJ2-6; the match to TRBD1 covers 7 bases. TRBV5-3 counts as an open reading frame of uncertain function. With V trimmed by 4 bases and J by 2 bases, 18 bases remained unmatched. The CDR3 is made up of 20 amino acids. The CDR3 region has the DNA TGTGCCAGAAGCCCTCTTATATACGAGGGGGCCCGGACTGGGGCCAACGTCCTGACTTTC. Translated, it gives CARSPLIYEGARTGANVLTF.

This clone is a singleton in its sample. V gene TRBV5-1 combines with J gene TRBJ2-1; D uncertain. The CDR3 has 15 residues. Per the germline V gene, CDR1 is SGHRS and CDR2 is YFSETQ. Trimming stripped 3 bases from V and 1 base from J, with 11 bases between. The CDR3 reads CASSYETESYNEQFF. For the CDR3, the DNA is TGCGCCAGCAGCTATGAGACGGAGTCCTACAATGAGCAGTTCTTC.

V gene TRBV11-2 combines with J gene TRBJ2-5; 7 bases align to TRBD2. V shed 3 bases and J 5 bases; nucleotides not matched to a gene: 6. Germline-derived CDR1 and CDR2 are SGHAT and FQNNGV. The CDR3 has 14 amino acids. CDR3 sequence reads: CASSFGLDGETQYF. CDR3 sequence (DNA): TGTGCCAGCAGCTTCGGACTAGATGGGGAGACCCAGTACTTC.

The chain employs TRBV28 and TRBJ1-1; a weak D match, TRBD1 (6 bases). V lost 6 bases, J lost 1 base, and 15 bases lay in between. The V gene's germline CDR1 is MDHEN and CDR2 SYDVKM. The CDR3 has 15 amino acids. The CDR3 is CASSTPGGPNTEAFF. The CDR3, as DNA: TGTGCCAGCAGCACCCCTGGGGGCCCGAACACTGAAGCTTTCTTT.

The chain combines TRBV7-3 with TRBJ1-2; D remains ambiguous. This CDR3 region has 17 residues. The V gene's germline CDR1 is SGHTA and CDR2 FQGTGA. Trimming shortened V by 1 base and J by 7 bases, and 22 bases separated the two germline ends. The CDR3 DNA reads TGTGCCAGCAGCTTAAATCCCTATGGTCTAGAGCCGGGTGGCTACACCTTC. Protein: CASSLNPYGLEPGGYTF.

The chain has TRBV6-5 and TRBJ2-5; TRBD2 is a possible D gene (5 bases). This CDR3 comprises 14 residues. V dropped 4 bases and J dropped 5 bases, with 14 bases sitting between them. The V gene's germline CDR1 is MNHEY and CDR2 SVGAGI. The CDR3: CASSSRGPGETQYF. The DNA of the CDR3 is TGTGCCAGCAGTTCAAGAGGGCCGGGGGAGACCCAGTACTTC.

V and J are TRBV30 and TRBJ1-1; 9 nucleotides align to TRBD1. After removal of 2 bases from V and 1 base from J, the junction contained 5 bases not matched to a gene. The germline CDR1 and CDR2 sequences are GTSNPN and SVGIG (reference sequence). The CDR3 sequence is 15 residues long. As DNA, the CDR3 is TGTGCCTGGAGTACTTTGGGACAGGGGAACACTGAAGCTTTCTTT. As protein: CAWSTLGQGNTEAFF.

This chain uses TRBV5-1 with TRBJ2-7, with D possibly being TRBD1 (5 bases). Germline CDR1 and CDR2: SGHRS and YFSETQ. CDR3 length equals 14 residues. The V end was cut by 4 bases, the J end by 3 bases, with 14 bases between. In nucleotides, the CDR3 is TGCGCCAGCAGCCAGCTCCAGGGTTACTACGAGCAGTACTTC. It encodes CASSQLQGYYEQYF. The whole variable domain, filled in from reference TRBV5-1 and TRBJ2-7, reads KAGVTQTPRYLIKTRGQQVTLSCSPISGHRSVSWYQQTPGQGLQFLFEYFSETQRNKGNFPGRFSGRQFSNSRSEMNVSTLELGDSALYLCASSQLQGYYEQYFGPGTRLTVT.

The chain combines TRBV5-6 with TRBJ1-1, with a possible D match to TRBD1 (5 bases). This CDR3 has 15 amino acids. Germline assignment: CDR1 SGHDT and CDR2 YYEEEE. Trimming cost V 4 bases and J 4 bases, with 17 bases left between them. CDR3 loop: CASSTTGRGVTEAFF. DNA of the CDR3: TGTGCCAGCAGCACCACCGGTAGGGGCGTCACTGAAGCTTTCTTT.

Notes on this clone: An end of the junction differs from the germline gene, which may be a read error. The sample has other DNA sequences that encode this CDR3 too. The chain links TRBV7-2 to TRBJ2-1, with a tentative D call TRBD2 (5 bases). The CDR3 is 14 amino acids. Germline loops: CDR1 SGHTA, CDR2 FQGNSA. The CDR3, as DNA: TGTGCCAGCAGCTTAGGAGGGCAGATTAATGAGCAATTCTTC. Protein product: CASSLGGQINEQFF.

V and J are TRBV28 and TRBJ2-7; D is unclear. V lost 3 bases to trimming and J lost 6 bases, with 9 bases between them. Germline-derived CDR1 and CDR2 are MDHEN and SYDVKM. This CDR3 has 12 amino acids. The CDR3 loop is CASSFRRSEQYF. CDR3 nucleotides: TGTGCCAGCAGTTTTCGTCGTTCCGAGCAGTACTTC. Using reference TRBV28 and TRBJ2-7 for the parts outside the CDR3, the full variable domain is DVKVTQSSRYLVKRTGEKVFLECVQDMDHENMFWYRQDPGLGLRLIYFSYDVKMKEKGDIPEGYSVSREKKERFSLILESASTNQTSMYLCASSFRRSEQYFGPGTRLTVT.

The chain combines TRBV4-3 with TRBJ2-7; possibly TRBD2 for D (6 bases). The germline gives CDR1 LGHNA, CDR2 YSLEER. V lost 0 bases and J 4 bases, leaving 13 bases between the germline ends. The CDR3 runs 15 residues. CDR3 sequence reads: CASSQEEGRWYEQYF. CDR3 nucleotide sequence: TGCGCCAGCAGCCAAGAGGAGGGCAGATGGTACGAGCAGTACTTC.

The chain joins TRBV11-3 to TRBJ1-3; TRBD1 matches at 9 bases. V gave up 6 bases and J gave up 4 bases; unmatched junction bases: 22. Germline V lookup: CDR1 SGHNT, CDR2 YENEEA. CDR3 length equals 20 residues. The CDR3 protein is CASSRRLSGQGGYAGNTIYF. The CDR3 DNA reads TGTGCCAGCAGTCGTAGGCTTTCGGGACAGGGAGGATACGCCGGAAACACCATATATTTT.

This clone appeared a single time. This sequence joins TRBV5-4 and TRBJ2-7; 10 bases align to TRBD2. V lost 0 bases and J lost 0; bases outside the gene matches: 6. The CDR3 has 17 residues. Germline CDR1 reads SGHNT; CDR2 reads YYREEE (reference sequence). The CDR3 here is CASSLAPSGSVSYEQYF. CDR3 coding DNA: TGTGCCAGCAGCTTGGCCCCTAGCGGGAGTGTCTCCTACGAGCAGTACTTC.

CDR3 protein: CASSSRTSGKTPYDTQYF. The CDR3 DNA follows: TGTGCCAGCAGCTCCCGGACTAGCGGAAAAACCCCGTACGATACGCAGTATTTT. The chain employs TRBV14 and TRBJ2-3; TRBD2 agrees at 10 bases. Unmatched junction bases numbered 17, after V lost 5 bases and J lost 6 bases. This CDR3 is built from 18 residues. The germline V gene has CDR1 SGHDN and CDR2 FVKESK.

The rearrangement uses TRBV7-6 and TRBJ1-5, with 8 bases matching TRBD1. Germline CDR1 SGHVS, CDR2 FNYEAQ. This CDR3 region has 13 residues. V trimming: 9 bases; J trimming: 1 base; junction bases outside the gene matches: 2. CDR3 sequence reads: CASQGASNQPQHF. CDR3 DNA: TGTGCCAGTCAGGGGGCAAGCAATCAGCCCCAGCATTTT.

Only a few counts were recorded for this clone. This chain joins TRBV4-3 and TRBJ1-2; D perhaps matches TRBD1 (5 bases). Between the trimmed V and J ends, which lost 0 bases and 3 bases, there was a span of 8 bases. The CDR3 has 14 amino acids. Germline V CDR1 and CDR2: LGHNA, YSLEER. The CDR3 spells CASSQDHRHYGYTF. CDR3 DNA sequence: TGCGCCAGCAGCCAAGACCACAGGCACTATGGCTACACCTTC.

This clone was detected only once. J is TRBJ1-2 and V is TRBV9; D remains unclear. V was shortened by 6 bases and J by 7 bases, with 22 bases between the two germline ends. The length of the CDR3 is 15 residues. From germline, CDR1 is SGDLS and CDR2 YYNGEE. The CDR3 protein is CASKAPGEGRSGYTF. In DNA, the CDR3 is TGTGCCAGCAAGGCCCCCGGGGAAGGGCGGAGTGGCTACACCTTC.

This clone was observed a few times. This sequence joins TRBV28 and TRBJ2-7, with 7 bases matching TRBD1. Losses at the gene ends were 6 bases for V and 3 bases for J; bases not matched to a gene: 8. CDR1 MDHEN and CDR2 SYDVKM come from the germline V gene. There are 14 residues in the CDR3. In DNA, the CDR3 is TGTGCCAGCAGCCCTAGGGACAGATTCTACGAGCAGTACTTC. Translating it yields CASSPRDRFYEQYF.